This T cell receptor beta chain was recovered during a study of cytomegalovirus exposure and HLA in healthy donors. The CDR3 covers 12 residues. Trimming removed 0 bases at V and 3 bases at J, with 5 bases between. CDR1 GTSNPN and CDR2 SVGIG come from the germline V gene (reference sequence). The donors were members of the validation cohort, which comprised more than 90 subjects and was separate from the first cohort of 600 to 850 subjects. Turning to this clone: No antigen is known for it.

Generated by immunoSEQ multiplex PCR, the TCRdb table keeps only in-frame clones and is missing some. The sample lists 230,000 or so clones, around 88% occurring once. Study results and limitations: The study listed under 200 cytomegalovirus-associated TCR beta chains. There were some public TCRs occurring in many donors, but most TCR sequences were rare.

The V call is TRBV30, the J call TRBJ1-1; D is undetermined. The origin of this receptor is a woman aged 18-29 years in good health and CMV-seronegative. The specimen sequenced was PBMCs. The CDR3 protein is CAWSVQYTEAFF. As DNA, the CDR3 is TGTGCCTGGAGTGTACAATACACTGAAGCTTTCTTT.